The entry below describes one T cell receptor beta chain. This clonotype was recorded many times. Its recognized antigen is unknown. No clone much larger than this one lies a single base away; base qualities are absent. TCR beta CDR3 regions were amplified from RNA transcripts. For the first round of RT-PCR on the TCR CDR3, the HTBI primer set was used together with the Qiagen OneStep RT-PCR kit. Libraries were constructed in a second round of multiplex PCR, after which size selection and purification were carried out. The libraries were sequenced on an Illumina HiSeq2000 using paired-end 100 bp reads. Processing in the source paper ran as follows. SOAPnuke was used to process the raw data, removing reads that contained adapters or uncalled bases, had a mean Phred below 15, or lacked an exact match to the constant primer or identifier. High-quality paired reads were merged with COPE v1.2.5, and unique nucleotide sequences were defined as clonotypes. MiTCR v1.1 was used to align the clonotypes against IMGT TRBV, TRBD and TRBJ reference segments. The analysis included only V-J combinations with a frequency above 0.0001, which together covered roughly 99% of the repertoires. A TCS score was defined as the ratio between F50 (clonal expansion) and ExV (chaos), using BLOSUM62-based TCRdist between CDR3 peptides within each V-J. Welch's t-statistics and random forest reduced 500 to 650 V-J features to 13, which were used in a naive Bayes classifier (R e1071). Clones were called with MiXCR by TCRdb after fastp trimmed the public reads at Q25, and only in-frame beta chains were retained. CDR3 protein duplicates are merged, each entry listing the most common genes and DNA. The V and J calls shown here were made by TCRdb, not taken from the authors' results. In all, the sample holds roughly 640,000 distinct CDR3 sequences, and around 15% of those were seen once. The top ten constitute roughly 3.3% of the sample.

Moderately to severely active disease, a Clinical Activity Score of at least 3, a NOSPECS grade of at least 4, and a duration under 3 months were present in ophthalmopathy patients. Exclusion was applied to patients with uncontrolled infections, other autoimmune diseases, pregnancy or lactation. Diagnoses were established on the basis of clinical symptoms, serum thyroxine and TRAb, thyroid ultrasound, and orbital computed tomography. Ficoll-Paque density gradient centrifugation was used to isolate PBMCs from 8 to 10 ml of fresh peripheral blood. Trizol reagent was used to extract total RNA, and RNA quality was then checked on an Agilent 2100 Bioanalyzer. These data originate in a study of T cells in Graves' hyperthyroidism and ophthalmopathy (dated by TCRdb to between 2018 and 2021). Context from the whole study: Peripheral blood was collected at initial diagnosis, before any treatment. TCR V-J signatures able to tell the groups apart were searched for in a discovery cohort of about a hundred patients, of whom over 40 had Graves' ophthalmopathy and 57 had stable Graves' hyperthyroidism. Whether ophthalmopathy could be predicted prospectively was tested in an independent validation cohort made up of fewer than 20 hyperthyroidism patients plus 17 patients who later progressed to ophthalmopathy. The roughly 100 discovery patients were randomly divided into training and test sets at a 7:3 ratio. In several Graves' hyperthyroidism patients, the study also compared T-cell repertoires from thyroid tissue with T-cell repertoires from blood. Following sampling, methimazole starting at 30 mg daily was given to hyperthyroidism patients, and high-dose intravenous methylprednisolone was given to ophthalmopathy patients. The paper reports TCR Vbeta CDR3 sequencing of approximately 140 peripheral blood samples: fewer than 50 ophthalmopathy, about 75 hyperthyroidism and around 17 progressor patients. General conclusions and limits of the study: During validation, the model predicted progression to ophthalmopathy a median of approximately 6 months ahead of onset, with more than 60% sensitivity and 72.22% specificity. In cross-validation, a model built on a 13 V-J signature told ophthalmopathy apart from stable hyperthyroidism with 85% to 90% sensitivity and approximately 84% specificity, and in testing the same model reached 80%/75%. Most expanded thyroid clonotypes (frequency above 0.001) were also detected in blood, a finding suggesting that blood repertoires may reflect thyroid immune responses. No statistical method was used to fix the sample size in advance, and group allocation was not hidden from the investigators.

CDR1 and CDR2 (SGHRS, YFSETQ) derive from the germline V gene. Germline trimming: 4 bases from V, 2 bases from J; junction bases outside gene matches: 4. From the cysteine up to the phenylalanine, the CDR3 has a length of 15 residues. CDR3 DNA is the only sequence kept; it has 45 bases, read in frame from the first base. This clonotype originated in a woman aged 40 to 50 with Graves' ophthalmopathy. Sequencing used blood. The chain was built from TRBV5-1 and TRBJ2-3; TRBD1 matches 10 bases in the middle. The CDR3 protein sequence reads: CASSGTGVITDTQYF. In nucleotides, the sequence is TGCGCCAGCAGCGGGACAGGGGTCATCACAGATACGCAGTATTTT.